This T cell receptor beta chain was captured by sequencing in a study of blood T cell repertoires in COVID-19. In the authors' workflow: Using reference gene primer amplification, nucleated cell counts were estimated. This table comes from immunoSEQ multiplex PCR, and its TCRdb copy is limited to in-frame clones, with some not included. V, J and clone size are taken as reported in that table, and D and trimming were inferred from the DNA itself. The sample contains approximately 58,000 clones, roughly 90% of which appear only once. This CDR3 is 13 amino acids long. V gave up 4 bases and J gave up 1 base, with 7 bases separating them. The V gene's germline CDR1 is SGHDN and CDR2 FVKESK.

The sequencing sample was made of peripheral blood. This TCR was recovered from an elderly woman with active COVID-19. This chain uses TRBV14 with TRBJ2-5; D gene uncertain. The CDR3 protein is CASSLTTQETQYF. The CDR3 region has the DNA TGTGCCAGCAGCCTGACAACCCAAGAGACCCAGTACTTC.